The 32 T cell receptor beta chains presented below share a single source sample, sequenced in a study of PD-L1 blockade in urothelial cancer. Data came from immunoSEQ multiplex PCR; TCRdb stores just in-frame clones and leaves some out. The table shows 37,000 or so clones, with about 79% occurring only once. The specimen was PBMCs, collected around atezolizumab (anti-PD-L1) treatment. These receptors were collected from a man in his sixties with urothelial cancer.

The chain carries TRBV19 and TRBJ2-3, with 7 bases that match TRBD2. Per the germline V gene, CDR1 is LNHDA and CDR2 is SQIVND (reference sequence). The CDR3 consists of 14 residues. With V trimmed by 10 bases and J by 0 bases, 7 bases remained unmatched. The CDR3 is CATGVGGSTDTQYF. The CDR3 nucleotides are TGTGCCACTGGAGTGGGGGGGAGCACAGATACGCAGTATTTT.

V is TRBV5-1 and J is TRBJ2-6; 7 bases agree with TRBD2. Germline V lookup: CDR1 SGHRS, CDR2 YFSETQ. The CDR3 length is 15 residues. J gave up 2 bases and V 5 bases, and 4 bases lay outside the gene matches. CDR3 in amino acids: CASSPSGAGANVLTF. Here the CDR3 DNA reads TGCGCCAGCAGTCCAAGCGGGGCTGGGGCCAACGTCCTGACTTTC.

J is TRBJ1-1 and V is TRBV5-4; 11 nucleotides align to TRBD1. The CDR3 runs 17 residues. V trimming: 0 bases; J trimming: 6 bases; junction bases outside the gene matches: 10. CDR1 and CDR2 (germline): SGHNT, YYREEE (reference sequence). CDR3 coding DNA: TGTGCCAGCAGCTTGGCCGGGACAGGGGGATCGTGGGCTGAAGCTTTCTTT. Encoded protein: CASSLAGTGGSWAEAFF.

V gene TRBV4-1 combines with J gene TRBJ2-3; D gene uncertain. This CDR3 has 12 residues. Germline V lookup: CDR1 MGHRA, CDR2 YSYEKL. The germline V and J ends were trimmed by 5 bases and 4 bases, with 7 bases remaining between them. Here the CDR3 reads CASSSYADTQYF. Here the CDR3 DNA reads TGCGCCAGCAGCTCCTATGCAGATACGCAGTATTTT.

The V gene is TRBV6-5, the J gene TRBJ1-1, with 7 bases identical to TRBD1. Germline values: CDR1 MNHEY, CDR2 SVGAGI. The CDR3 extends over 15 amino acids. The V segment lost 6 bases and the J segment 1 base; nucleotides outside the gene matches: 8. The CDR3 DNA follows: TGTGCCAGCAGCCCACCGGGACAGCCGAACACTGAAGCTTTCTTT. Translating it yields CASSPPGQPNTEAFF.

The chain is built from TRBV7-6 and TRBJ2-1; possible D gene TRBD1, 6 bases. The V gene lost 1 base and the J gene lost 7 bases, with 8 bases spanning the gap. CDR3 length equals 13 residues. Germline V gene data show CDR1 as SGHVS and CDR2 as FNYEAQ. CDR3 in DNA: TGTGCCAGCAGCTTAGGGCAGGGGAATGAGCAGTTCTTC. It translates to CASSLGQGNEQFF.

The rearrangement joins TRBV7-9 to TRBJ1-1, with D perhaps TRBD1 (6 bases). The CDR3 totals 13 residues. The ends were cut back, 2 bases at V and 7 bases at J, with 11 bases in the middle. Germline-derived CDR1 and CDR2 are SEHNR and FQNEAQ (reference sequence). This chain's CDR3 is CASSLRVQGEAFF. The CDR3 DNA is TGTGCCAGCAGCTTAAGGGTACAGGGTGAAGCTTTCTTT.

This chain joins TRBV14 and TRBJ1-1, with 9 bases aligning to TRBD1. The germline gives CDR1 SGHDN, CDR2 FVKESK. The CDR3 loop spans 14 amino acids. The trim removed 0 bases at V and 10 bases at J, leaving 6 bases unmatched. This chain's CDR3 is CASSQDRWGQGAFF. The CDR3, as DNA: TGTGCCAGCAGCCAAGATCGATGGGGACAGGGAGCTTTCTTT.

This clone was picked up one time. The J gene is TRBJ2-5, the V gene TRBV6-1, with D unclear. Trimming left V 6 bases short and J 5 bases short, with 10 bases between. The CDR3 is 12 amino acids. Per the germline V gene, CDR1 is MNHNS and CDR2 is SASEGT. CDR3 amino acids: CASSFFGETQYF. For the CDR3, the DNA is TGTGCCAGCAGCTTCTTCGGGGAGACCCAGTACTTC.

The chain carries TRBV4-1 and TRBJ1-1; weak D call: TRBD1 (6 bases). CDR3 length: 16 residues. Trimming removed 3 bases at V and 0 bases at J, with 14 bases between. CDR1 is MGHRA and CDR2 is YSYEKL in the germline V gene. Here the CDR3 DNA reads TGCGCCAGCAGCCATGGTTGGGGGGGGCTGAACACTGAAGCTTTCTTT. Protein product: CASSHGWGGLNTEAFF.

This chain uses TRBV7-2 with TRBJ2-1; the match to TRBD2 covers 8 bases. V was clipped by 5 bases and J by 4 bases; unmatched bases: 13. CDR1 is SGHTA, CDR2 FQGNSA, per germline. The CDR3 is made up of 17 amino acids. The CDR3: CASSPNMGGGRYNEQFF. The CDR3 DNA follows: TGTGCCAGCAGCCCGAACATGGGCGGGGGGCGATACAATGAGCAGTTCTTC.

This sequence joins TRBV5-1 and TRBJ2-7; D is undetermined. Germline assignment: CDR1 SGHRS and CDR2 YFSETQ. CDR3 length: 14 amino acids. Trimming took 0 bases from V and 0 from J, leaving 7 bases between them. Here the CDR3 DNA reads TGCGCCAGCAGCTTGGATGCTACCTCCTACGAGCAGTACTTC. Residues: CASSLDATSYEQYF.

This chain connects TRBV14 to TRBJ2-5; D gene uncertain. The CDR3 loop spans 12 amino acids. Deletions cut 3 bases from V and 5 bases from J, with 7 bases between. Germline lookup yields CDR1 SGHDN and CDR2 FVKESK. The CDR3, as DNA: TGTGCCAGCAGCCACAATGAGGAGACCCAGTACTTC. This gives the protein CASSHNEETQYF. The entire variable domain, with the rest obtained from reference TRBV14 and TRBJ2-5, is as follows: EAGVTQFPSHSVIEKGQTVTLRCDPISGHDNLYWYRRVMGKEIKFLLHFVKESKQDESGMPNNRFLAERTGGTYSTLKVQPAELEDSGVYFCASSHNEETQYFGPGTRLLVL.

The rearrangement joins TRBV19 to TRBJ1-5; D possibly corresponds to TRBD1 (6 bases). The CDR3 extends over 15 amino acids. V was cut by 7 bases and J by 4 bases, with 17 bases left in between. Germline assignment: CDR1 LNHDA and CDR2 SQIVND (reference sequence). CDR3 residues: CASTETGPLNQPQHF. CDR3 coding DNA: TGTGCCAGTACCGAAACAGGGCCCTTGAATCAGCCCCAGCATTTT.

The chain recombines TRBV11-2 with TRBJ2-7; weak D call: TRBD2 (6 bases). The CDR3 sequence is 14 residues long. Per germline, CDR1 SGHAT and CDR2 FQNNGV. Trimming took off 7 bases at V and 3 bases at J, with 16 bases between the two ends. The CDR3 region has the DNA TGTGCCAGCACCAGACTAGGTCGGAGCTACGAGCAGTACTTC. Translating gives CASTRLGRSYEQYF.

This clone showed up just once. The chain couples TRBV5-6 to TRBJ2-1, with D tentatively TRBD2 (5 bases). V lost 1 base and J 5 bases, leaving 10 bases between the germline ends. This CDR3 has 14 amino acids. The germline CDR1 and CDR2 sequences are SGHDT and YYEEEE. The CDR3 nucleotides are TGTGCCAGCAGCTTGCCGGGAAAAGACAATGAGCAGTTCTTC. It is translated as CASSLPGKDNEQFF.

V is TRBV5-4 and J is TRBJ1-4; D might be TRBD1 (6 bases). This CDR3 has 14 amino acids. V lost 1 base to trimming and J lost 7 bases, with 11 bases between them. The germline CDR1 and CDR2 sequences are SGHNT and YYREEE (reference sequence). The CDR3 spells CASSLSRGSEKLFF. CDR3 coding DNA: TGTGCCAGCAGCTTGAGCAGGGGTAGTGAAAAACTGTTTTTT.

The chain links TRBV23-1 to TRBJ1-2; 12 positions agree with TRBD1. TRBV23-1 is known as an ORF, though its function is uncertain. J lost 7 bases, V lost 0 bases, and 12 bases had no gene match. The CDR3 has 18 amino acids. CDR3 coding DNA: TGCGCCAGCAGTCAATCGGGAACTCCGGGACAGGGGGCTTTTGGCTACACCTTC. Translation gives CASSQSGTPGQGAFGYTF.

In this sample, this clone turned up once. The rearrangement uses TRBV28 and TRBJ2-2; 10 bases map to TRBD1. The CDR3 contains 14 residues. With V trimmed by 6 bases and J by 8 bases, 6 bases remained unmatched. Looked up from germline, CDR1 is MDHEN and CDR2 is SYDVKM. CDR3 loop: CASRRQGAQGELFF. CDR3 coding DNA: TGTGCCAGCAGACGACAGGGGGCGCAAGGGGAGCTGTTTTTT.

The CDR3 DNA reads TGTGCCAGCAGCTTGCGGGGGATCCCAGATACGCAGTATTTT. Residues: CASSLRGIPDTQYF. The chain joins TRBV5-6 to TRBJ2-3; D is possibly TRBD2 (6 bases). V dropped 1 base and J dropped 4 bases, with 10 bases sitting between them. The germline gives CDR1 SGHDT, CDR2 YYEEEE. The CDR3 runs 14 residues. The full variable domain, in which reference TRBV5-6 and TRBJ2-3 provide the parts outside the CDR3, is DAGVTQSPTHLIKTRGQQVTLRCSPKSGHDTVSWYQQALGQGPQFIFQYYEEEERQRGNFPDRFSGHQFPNYSSELNVNALLLGDSALYLCASSLRGIPDTQYFGPGTRLTVL.

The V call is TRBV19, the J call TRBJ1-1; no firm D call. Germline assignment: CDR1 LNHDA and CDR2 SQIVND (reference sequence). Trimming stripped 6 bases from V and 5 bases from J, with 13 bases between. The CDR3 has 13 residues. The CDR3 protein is CASSPGRGTEAFF. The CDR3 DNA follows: TGTGCCAGTAGCCCAGGACGGGGTACTGAAGCTTTCTTT.

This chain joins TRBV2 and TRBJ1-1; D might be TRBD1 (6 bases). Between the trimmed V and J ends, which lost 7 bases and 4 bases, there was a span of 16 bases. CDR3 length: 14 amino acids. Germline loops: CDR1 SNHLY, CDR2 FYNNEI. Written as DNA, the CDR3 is TGTGCCAGCAACCTACAGGGTACCCGCACTGAAGCTTTCTTT. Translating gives CASNLQGTRTEAFF.

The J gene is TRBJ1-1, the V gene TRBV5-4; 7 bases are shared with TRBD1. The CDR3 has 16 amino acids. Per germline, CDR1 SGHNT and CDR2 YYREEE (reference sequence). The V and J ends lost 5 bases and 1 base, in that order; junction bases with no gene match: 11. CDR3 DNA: TGTGCCAGCAGTAGTGCAGGGGGGTTGAGGAACACTGAAGCTTTCTTT. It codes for CASSSAGGLRNTEAFF.

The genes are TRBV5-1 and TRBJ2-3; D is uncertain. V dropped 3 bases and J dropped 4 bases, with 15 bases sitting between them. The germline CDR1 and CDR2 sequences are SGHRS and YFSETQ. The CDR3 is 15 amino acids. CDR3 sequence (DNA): TGCGCCAGCAGCTCCGGGTTTGGCGTGGCAGATACGCAGTATTTT. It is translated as CASSSGFGVADTQYF.

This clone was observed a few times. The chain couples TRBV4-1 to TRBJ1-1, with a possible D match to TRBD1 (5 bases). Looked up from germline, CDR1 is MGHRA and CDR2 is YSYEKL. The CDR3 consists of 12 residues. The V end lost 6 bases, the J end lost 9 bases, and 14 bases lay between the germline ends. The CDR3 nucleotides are TGCGCCAGCAGTCCAACAGGATCCCAAGCTTTCTTT. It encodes CASSPTGSQAFF.

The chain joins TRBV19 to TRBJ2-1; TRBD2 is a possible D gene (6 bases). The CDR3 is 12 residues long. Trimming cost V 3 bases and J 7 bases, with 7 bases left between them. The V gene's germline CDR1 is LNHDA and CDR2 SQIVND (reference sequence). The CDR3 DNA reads TGTGCCAGTAGTATTCGGGGGAATGAGCAGTTCTTC. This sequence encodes CASSIRGNEQFF.

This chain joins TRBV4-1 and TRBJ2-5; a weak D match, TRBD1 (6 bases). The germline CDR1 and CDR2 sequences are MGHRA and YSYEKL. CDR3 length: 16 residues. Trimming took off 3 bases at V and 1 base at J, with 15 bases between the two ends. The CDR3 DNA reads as TGCGCCAGCAGCCACCCCAGACAGGCCAGCCAAGAGACCCAGTACTTC. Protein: CASSHPRQASQETQYF.

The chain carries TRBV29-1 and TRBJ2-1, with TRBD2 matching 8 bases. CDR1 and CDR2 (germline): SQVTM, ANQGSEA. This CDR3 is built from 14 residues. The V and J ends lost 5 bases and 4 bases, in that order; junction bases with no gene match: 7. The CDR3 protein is CSVPAPSGYNEQFF. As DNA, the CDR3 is TGCAGCGTTCCCGCCCCTAGCGGGTACAATGAGCAGTTCTTC.

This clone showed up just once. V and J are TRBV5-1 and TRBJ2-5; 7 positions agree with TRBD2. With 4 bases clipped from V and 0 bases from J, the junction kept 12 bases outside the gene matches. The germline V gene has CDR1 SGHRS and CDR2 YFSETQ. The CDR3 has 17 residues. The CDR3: CASSPGPGEGYQETQYF. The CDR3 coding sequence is TGCGCCAGCAGCCCGGGCCCCGGGGAGGGATACCAAGAGACCCAGTACTTC.

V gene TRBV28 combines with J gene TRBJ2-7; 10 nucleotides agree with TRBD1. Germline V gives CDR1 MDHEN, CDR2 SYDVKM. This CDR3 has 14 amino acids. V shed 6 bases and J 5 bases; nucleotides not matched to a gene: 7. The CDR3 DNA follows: TGTGCCAGCAGCACCGGGACAGGGGTCCACGAGCAGTACTTC. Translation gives CASSTGTGVHEQYF.

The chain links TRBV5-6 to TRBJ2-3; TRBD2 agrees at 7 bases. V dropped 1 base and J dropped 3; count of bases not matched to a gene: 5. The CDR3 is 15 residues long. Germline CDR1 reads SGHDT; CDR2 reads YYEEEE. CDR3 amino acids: CASSLRAGGTDTQYF. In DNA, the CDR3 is TGTGCCAGCAGCTTGCGGGCCGGGGGGACAGATACGCAGTATTTT.

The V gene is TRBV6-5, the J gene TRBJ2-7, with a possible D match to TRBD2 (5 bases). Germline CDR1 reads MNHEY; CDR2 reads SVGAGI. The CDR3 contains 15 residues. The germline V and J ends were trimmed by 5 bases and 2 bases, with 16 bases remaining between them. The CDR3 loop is CASSPYGGFPYEQYF. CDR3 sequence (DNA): TGTGCCAGCAGTCCCTACGGAGGCTTTCCCTACGAGCAGTACTTC.